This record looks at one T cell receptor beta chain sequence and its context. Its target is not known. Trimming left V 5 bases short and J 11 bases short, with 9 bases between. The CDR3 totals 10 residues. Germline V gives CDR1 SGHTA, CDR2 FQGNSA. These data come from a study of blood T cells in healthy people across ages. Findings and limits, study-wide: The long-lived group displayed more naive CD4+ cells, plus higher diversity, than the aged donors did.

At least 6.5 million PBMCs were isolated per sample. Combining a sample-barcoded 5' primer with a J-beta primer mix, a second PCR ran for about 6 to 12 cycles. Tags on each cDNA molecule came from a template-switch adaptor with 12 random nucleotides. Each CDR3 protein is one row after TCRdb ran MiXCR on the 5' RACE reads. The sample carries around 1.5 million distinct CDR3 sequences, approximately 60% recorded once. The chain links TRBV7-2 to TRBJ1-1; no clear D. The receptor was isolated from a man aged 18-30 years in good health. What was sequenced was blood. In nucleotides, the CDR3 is TGTGCCAGCAGCGCCGGAACTGCTTTCTTT. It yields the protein CASSAGTAFF.